This T cell receptor (beta chain) was recovered during a study of regulatory T cells in long-lasting Graves disease. This clonotype was counted only a few times. Its antigen is unidentified. Time point described: newly diagnosed GD, antithyroid drugs for less than 3 months. RNA from PBMCs was the source of the TCR library. Diagnosis followed American Thyroid Association guidelines for Graves' disease. In this cohort, patients came from an endocrinology department located in Xi'an, China. Peripheral blood, at about 10 milliliters, went into EDTA tubes. Study-level results: Among the persistent patients, fewer than 3,500 public clonotypes were shared, more than the 850 to 1,000 shared among new patients.

From germline, CDR1 is DFQATT and CDR2 SNEGSKA (reference sequence). CDR3 length: 14 residues. Trimming removed 8 bases from V and 0 bases from J; junction bases left unmatched: 10. Arm-PCR of CDR3 regions and iRepertoire HTBI primers were used to build TCR beta libraries. From the multiplex PCR reads, TCRdb called clonotypes with MiXCR, one entry per CDR3 protein. The sample records roughly 400,000 distinct CDR3 sequences, less than 20% being singletons. These data were likewise used in another study, on T cells in Graves' hyperthyroidism and ophthalmopathy.

The chain joins TRBV20-1 to TRBJ2-7; 7 bases align to TRBD2. The sample here was peripheral blood mononuclear cells (PBMCs), taken at new diagnosis, from a patient treated with antithyroid drugs. The sequence was obtained from a woman between 18 and 30 years old with Graves disease. CDR3 in DNA: TGCAGTACGGCAAGCGGGACCAACTCCTACGAGCAGTACTTC. This translates into CSTASGTNSYEQYF.